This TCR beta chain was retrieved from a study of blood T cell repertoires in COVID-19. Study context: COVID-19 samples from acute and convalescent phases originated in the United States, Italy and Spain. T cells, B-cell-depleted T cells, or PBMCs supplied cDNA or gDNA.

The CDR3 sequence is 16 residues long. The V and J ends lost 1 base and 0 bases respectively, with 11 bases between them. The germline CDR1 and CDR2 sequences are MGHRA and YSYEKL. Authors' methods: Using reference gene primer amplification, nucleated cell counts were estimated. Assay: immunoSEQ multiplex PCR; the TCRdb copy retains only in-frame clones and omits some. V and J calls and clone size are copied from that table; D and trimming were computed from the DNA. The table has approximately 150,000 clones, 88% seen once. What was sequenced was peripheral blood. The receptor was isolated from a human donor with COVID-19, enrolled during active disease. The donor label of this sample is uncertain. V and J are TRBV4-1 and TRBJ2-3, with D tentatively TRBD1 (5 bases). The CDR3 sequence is CASSQGTPLSTDTQYF. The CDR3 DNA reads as TGCGCCAGCAGCCAAGGGACACCCTTGAGCACAGATACGCAGTATTTT.